A single T cell receptor beta chain is shown here with its context. Its antigen is not known. At one of its ends the junction is not consistent with the germline gene, which may arise from a read error. Axillary draining lymph nodes of breast cancer patients supplied the node samples. This sample was included in a study of breast tumors, draining lymph nodes, adjacent tissues. The CDR3 has 16 residues. Looked up from germline, CDR1 is SGHVS and CDR2 is FQNEAQ. Study results and limitations: Tumor repertoires ranked between lymph nodes and nontumor tissue in diversity, with V and J gene preferences. Luminal-like breast cancer showed significantly greater tumor-nontumor repertoire similarity than basal-like breast cancer did. That most tumor T cells come from lymph nodes remained unproven. Findings are consistent with lymph node origin and intratumoral expansion of most tumor T cells.

One entry per CDR3 protein results from TCRdb running MiXCR on the multiplex PCR reads. The data show 270,000 or so distinct CDR3 sequences, around 30% seen once. The sequenced sample was axillary lymph node tissue. The clonotype originates from a female donor with breast cancer. Some clones in this sample may be carry-over from other donors' samples. The chain combines TRBV7-8 with TRBJ2-5, with TRBD1 identical over 7 bases. The CDR3 nucleotides are TGTGCCACCAGCTCAACCTTACAGGGGTCCGGGGAGACCCAGTACTTC. Its protein product is CATSSTLQGSGETQYF.